This TCR beta chain was recorded in a study of OX40 agonist ivuxolimab in advanced cancers. Study-wide context: Three patients, one with hepatocellular carcinoma and two with cutaneous melanoma, achieved partial responses.

Per the germline V gene, CDR1 is LNHDA and CDR2 is SQIVND (reference sequence). The J segment lost 6 bases and the V segment lost 9 bases, leaving 7 bases of the junction unmatched. The CDR3 contains 12 residues. Autoimmune disease history or systemic immunosuppression meant exclusion. Sequenced by immunoSEQ multiplex PCR; TCRdb stores in-frame clones only, minus some. Among 70,000 to 80,000 clones listed, 75% to 90% were seen once. The study, taken as a whole, reports: On average, CD8+ T cells showed a greater number of expanded clones than CD4+. CD4+ and CD8+ T cells in blood underwent clonal expansion by week 6 at 0.1 to 3.0 mg/kg.

Note on this clone: Its antigen is undetermined.

The chain recombines TRBV19 with TRBJ2-7; 8 bases map to TRBD1. The TCR originated in an adult with an advanced solid tumor such as melanoma, head and neck, liver or kidney cancer. This material consisted of CD4+ or CD8+ T cells sorted from blood, taken in a trial of the OX40 agonist ivuxolimab. As DNA, the CDR3 is TGTGCCAGCCGAACAGGGGGAGGCGAGCAGTACTTC. It encodes CASRTGGGEQYF.